Each of the 10 T cell receptor beta chains below was sequenced from the same sample in a study of shared clonotypes between healthy human individuals. The assay was immunoSEQ multiplex PCR, and TCRdb's table has in-frame clones only and misses some. Among about 1.5 million clones listed, over 95% were seen once. The source material was naive CD4+ T cells sorted from blood. Subset defined: CD45RA+ positively selected. These receptors all stem from a man between 25 and 39 years old in good health.

V gene TRBV10-3 combines with J gene TRBJ1-1, with a weak D call TRBD1 (5 bases). The CDR3 spans 15 residues. The germline V and J ends were trimmed by 0 bases and 6 bases, with 14 bases remaining between them. CDR1 is ENHRY and CDR2 is SYGVKD in the germline V gene. Written as DNA, the CDR3 is TGTGCCATCAGTGAGTCAGTCGGGCAGGGCTCTGAAGCTTTCTTT. Translated, it gives CAISESVGQGSEAFF.

The chain has TRBV6-6 and TRBJ2-7; no clear D gene. Germline loops: CDR1 MNHNY, CDR2 SVGAGI (reference sequence). This CDR3 spans 14 amino acids. V was trimmed by 7 bases and J by 6 bases, leaving 19 bases between them. In DNA, the CDR3 is TGTGCCAGCACTCCTTTTCAGCCCCCTCGCGAGCAGTACTTC. Its translation: CASTPFQPPREQYF.

V gene TRBV5-1 combines with J gene TRBJ2-2; D possibly matches TRBD1 or TRBD2 (6 bases each). Germline CDR1 and CDR2: SGHRS and YFSETQ. The V end lost 4 bases, the J end lost 5 bases, and 18 bases lay between the germline ends. CDR3 length: 16 residues. CDR3 nucleotides: TGCGCCAGCAGCCCGGACAGCCCCCGGGAGACCGGGGAGCTGTTTTTT. It encodes CASSPDSPRETGELFF.

This clone was seen once. V usage is TRBV5-4 and J usage is TRBJ2-3; D remains ambiguous. The V gene's germline CDR1 is SGHNT and CDR2 YYREEE (reference sequence). The germline V and J ends were trimmed by 4 bases and 0 bases, with 9 bases remaining between them. The CDR3 sequence is 14 residues long. The CDR3 nucleotides read TGTGCCAGCAGCCAACCCGAAAGCACAGATACGCAGTATTTT. Translating it yields CASSQPESTDTQYF.

The V and J genes are TRBV6-5 and TRBJ1-1; D ambiguous. V was shortened by 6 bases and J by 6 bases, with 17 bases between the two germline ends. CDR1 and CDR2 from the germline V gene are MNHEY and SVGAGI. The CDR3 consists of 14 residues. The CDR3 reads CASSSELGTAEAFF. CDR3 coding DNA: TGTGCCAGCAGCTCTGAGCTCGGAACGGCTGAAGCTTTCTTT.

This chain uses TRBV11-2 with TRBJ1-1; D is possibly TRBD1 (6 bases). The germline CDR1 and CDR2 sequences are SGHAT and FQNNGV. Between the trimmed V and J ends, which lost 1 base and 1 base, there was a span of 7 bases. The CDR3 is 14 amino acids. CDR3 in DNA: TGTGCCAGCAGCTTAGGGACAGCGAACACTGAAGCTTTCTTT. Its protein product is CASSLGTANTEAFF.

This chain links TRBV6-5 with TRBJ2-7; 10 nucleotides line up with TRBD2. The CDR3 contains 16 residues. The V gene end was trimmed by 0 bases and the J gene end by 1 base; junction bases not matched to a gene: 3. Looked up from germline, CDR1 is MNHEY and CDR2 is SVGAGI. The DNA for the CDR3 is TGTGCCAGCAGTTACTCGAAACTAGCGGGATCCTACGAGCAGTACTTC. Translated: CASSYSKLAGSYEQYF.

The rearrangement links TRBV7-9 to TRBJ2-6; TRBD1 might be the D (6 bases). The germline CDR1 and CDR2 sequences are SEHNR and FQNEAQ (reference sequence). The V end lost 6 bases, the J end lost 1 base, and 16 bases lay between the germline ends. The CDR3 totals 17 residues. CDR3: CASSSVTGRSGANVLTF. CDR3 DNA: TGTGCCAGCAGTTCTGTGACAGGCCGATCTGGGGCCAACGTCCTGACTTTC.

The chain employs TRBV5-1 and TRBJ1-1, with D uncertain. Germline-derived CDR1 and CDR2 are SGHRS and YFSETQ. V lost 2 bases to trimming and J lost 0 bases, with 11 bases between them. CDR3 length: 15 residues. The CDR3 protein is CASSFDFNVNTEAFF. The CDR3 DNA is TGCGCCAGCAGCTTTGACTTTAACGTGAACACTGAAGCTTTCTTT.

This clone came up a few times. The chain uses TRBV18 and TRBJ2-1, with D unclear. V lost 0 bases and J 0 bases, leaving 12 bases between the germline ends. The CDR3 sequence is 17 residues long. Per germline, CDR1 KGHSH and CDR2 LQKENI. This chain's CDR3 is CASSPPVGTSSYNEQFF. CDR3 nucleotide sequence: TGTGCCAGCTCACCACCGGTCGGAACGAGCTCCTACAATGAGCAGTTCTTC.